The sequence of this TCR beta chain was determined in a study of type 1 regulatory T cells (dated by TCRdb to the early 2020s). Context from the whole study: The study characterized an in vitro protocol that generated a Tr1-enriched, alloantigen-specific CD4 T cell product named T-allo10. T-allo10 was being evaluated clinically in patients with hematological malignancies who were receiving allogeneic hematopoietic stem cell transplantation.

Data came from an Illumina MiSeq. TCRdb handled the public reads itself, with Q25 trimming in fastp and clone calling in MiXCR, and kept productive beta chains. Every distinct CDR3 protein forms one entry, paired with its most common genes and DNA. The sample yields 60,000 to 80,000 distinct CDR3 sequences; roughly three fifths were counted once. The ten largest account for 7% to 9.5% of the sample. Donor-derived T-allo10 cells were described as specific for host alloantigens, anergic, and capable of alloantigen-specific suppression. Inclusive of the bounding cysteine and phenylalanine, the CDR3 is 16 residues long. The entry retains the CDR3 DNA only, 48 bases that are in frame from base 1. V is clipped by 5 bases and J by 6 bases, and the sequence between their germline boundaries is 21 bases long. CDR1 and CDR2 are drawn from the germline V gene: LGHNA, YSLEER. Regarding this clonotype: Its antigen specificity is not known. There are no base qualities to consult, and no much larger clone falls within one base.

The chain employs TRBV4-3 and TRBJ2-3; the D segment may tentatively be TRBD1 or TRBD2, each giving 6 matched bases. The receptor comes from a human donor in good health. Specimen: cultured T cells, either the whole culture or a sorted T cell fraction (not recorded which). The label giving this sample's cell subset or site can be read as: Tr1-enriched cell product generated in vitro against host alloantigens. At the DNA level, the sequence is TGCGCCAGCAGCGGAGGGGGAGGCGCCCTGGGGGATACGCAGTATTTT. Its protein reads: CASSGGGGALGDTQYF.